This T cell receptor beta chain was recorded in a study of patients and donors after allogeneic stem cell transplantation. TCRdb called the RT-PCR reads again in MiXCR, with one record for every CDR3 protein. This sample has about 110,000 distinct CDR3 sequences, with over 30% found just once. This CDR3 has 12 residues. Per germline, CDR1 SGDLS and CDR2 YYNGEE. The germline V and J ends were trimmed by 3 bases and 0 bases, with 2 bases remaining between them. The sample consisted of blood, either unsorted or a sorted T cell fraction (not recorded which). This clonotype originated in a human donor who was either an allogeneic HSCT recipient or a stem cell or donor lymphocyte infusion donor (not recorded which). It is not recorded whose cells these are; they may come from a transplant donor. The chain is built from TRBV9 and TRBJ2-3, with no clear D. The CDR3 loop reads CASSASTDTQYF. CDR3 DNA: TGTGCCAGCAGCGCAAGCACAGATACGCAGTATTTT.